Presented here are 29 T cell receptor beta chains from one specimen sequenced in a study of shared clonotypes between healthy human individuals. Sequenced by immunoSEQ multiplex PCR; TCRdb stores in-frame clones only, minus some. The sample lists approximately 1.4 million clones; approximately 98% were seen once. The sequenced sample was naive CD4+ T cells sorted from blood. Regarding subset: CD45RA+ positively selected. The source of these receptors is a man aged 30 to 39 in good health.

This clone has just one count. DNA for the CDR3: TGCGCCAGCAGCCAAGAAAGGCTTGCAACTAATGAAAAACTGTTTTTT. Its protein product is CASSQERLATNEKLFF. The chain combines TRBV4-3 with TRBJ1-4; no reliable D call. The CDR3 is made up of 16 amino acids. V dropped 0 bases and J dropped 0 bases, with 8 bases sitting between them. Germline CDR1 is LGHNA and CDR2 is YSLEER.

V usage is TRBV5-1 and J usage is TRBJ2-7, with 10 bases aligning to TRBD1. J lost 0 bases, V lost 7 bases, and 7 bases had no gene match. Germline V lookup: CDR1 SGHRS, CDR2 YFSETQ. CDR3 size: 15 residues. The CDR3 DNA sequence: TGCGCCAGCGGACAGGGGGACAGGGCCTCCTACGAGCAGTACTTC. Amino acids: CASGQGDRASYEQYF.

The rearrangement joins TRBV18 to TRBJ2-6; D is undetermined. V was pared by 10 bases and J by 0 bases, with 4 bases between. Germline CDR1 reads KGHSH; CDR2 reads LQKENI. The length of the CDR3 is 12 residues. The CDR3 sequence: CATHSGANVLTF. DNA for the CDR3: TGTGCCACCCACTCTGGGGCCAACGTCCTGACTTTC.

The rearrangement joins TRBV2 to TRBJ1-1; D is ambiguous. V shed 0 bases and J shed 2 bases, with 4 bases lying between them. This CDR3 has 13 residues. Germline-derived CDR1 and CDR2 are SNHLY and FYNNEI. The CDR3 here is CASSEARNTEAFF. The DNA of the CDR3 is TGTGCCAGCAGTGAAGCGCGTAACACTGAAGCTTTCTTT.

This chain uses TRBV11-2 with TRBJ2-1, with a tentative D call TRBD2 (6 bases). The V gene lost 4 bases and the J gene lost 0 bases, with 13 bases spanning the gap. The germline V gene has CDR1 SGHAT and CDR2 FQNNGV. The CDR3 spans 16 residues. The chain's CDR3 is CASSYDGGSSYNEQFF. The CDR3 nucleotides read TGTGCCAGCAGCTACGACGGAGGGAGCTCCTACAATGAGCAGTTCTTC.

This clone was counted a single time. The J gene is TRBJ2-1, the V gene TRBV5-1, with a weak D call TRBD2 (6 bases). The CDR3 extends over 17 amino acids. V was shortened by 0 bases and J by 5 bases, with 18 bases between the two germline ends. From germline, CDR1 is SGHRS and CDR2 YFSETQ. CDR3 in amino acids: CASSLGLRSGPNNEQFF. CDR3 in DNA: TGCGCCAGCAGCTTGGGGCTTAGGAGCGGGCCCAACAATGAGCAGTTCTTC.

On this clone: The sample carries other DNA sequences with the same CDR3. This rearrangement joins TRBV5-1 to TRBJ2-1; D call uncertain. The germline CDR1 and CDR2 sequences are SGHRS and YFSETQ. Trimming took off 4 bases at V and 10 bases at J, with 9 bases between the two ends. The CDR3 runs 11 residues. Here the CDR3 reads CASSLEREQFF. DNA for the CDR3: TGCGCCAGCAGCCTGGAAAGAGAGCAGTTCTTC.

The rearrangement links TRBV5-1 to TRBJ1-1; D gene uncertain. V was shortened by 0 bases and J by 4 bases, with 13 bases between the two germline ends. Germline values: CDR1 SGHRS, CDR2 YFSETQ. The length of the CDR3 is 15 residues. The CDR3 sequence: CASSLGGAGRTEAFF. The CDR3 DNA sequence: TGCGCCAGCAGCTTGGGTGGAGCAGGACGCACTGAAGCTTTCTTT. The variable domain in full, completed from reference TRBV5-1 and TRBJ1-1, reads KAGVTQTPRYLIKTRGQQVTLSCSPISGHRSVSWYQQTPGQGLQFLFEYFSETQRNKGNFPGRFSGRQFSNSRSEMNVSTLELGDSALYLCASSLGGAGRTEAFFGQGTRLTVV.

The gene calls are TRBV2 and TRBJ2-1; weak D call: TRBD1 (5 bases). Germline V lookup: CDR1 SNHLY, CDR2 FYNNEI. V lost 6 bases to trimming and J lost 9 bases, with 24 bases between them. This CDR3 is 16 amino acids long. CDR3 amino acids: CASRLPGQFVVGEQFF. CDR3 nucleotides: TGTGCCAGCAGGCTCCCCGGACAATTCGTTGTTGGTGAGCAGTTCTTC.

The chain is built from TRBV4-1 and TRBJ2-6, with D unclear. CDR1 MGHRA and CDR2 YSYEKL come from the germline V gene. This CDR3 region has 13 residues. Between the trimmed V and J ends, which lost 2 bases and 1 base, there was a span of 0 bases. The chain's CDR3 is CASSQSGANVLTF. The CDR3 DNA follows: TGCGCCAGCAGCCAATCTGGGGCCAACGTCCTGACTTTC.

The chain couples TRBV5-6 to TRBJ1-4, with TRBD1 as a possible D gene (5 bases). The CDR3 has 15 residues. V was cut by 2 bases and J by 8 bases, with 16 bases left in between. Germline CDR1 and CDR2: SGHDT and YYEEEE. The DNA for the CDR3 is TGTGCCAGCAGCTTAACGGGGGATGGTAAGGAAAAACTGTTTTTT. It is translated as CASSLTGDGKEKLFF.

The rearrangement uses TRBV15 and TRBJ1-2; TRBD1 might be the D (5 bases). Germline V gives CDR1 LNHNV, CDR2 YYDKDF (reference sequence). The CDR3 is 16 amino acids. The V gene lost 2 bases and the J gene lost 3 bases, with 16 bases spanning the gap. CDR3 DNA: TGTGCCACCAGCAGATCAAACGACAGACGATACTATGGCTACACCTTC. Encoded protein: CATSRSNDRRYYGYTF.

This clone appeared a single time. This sequence joins TRBV9 and TRBJ2-1; TRBD2 matches at 9 bases. The CDR3 is made up of 16 amino acids. Germline CDR1 SGDLS, CDR2 YYNGEE. The trim removed 0 bases at V and 5 bases at J, leaving 6 bases unmatched. CDR3 region: CASSVGRLAENNEQFF. The CDR3 DNA reads TGTGCCAGCAGCGTAGGGCGACTAGCGGAGAACAATGAGCAGTTCTTC.

This chain joins TRBV5-1 and TRBJ2-5; tentatively, D is TRBD1 or TRBD2 (5 bases each). CDR3 length: 13 amino acids. With 0 bases removed from V and 4 bases from J, the gap between germline ends came to 7 bases. The V gene's germline CDR1 is SGHRS and CDR2 YFSETQ. The CDR3 sequence is CASSLEGTETQYF. The CDR3 nucleotides read TGCGCCAGCAGCTTGGAAGGGACAGAGACCCAGTACTTC.

This rearrangement joins TRBV27 to TRBJ2-1; either TRBD1 or TRBD2 may fit D (5 bases each). Between the trimmed V and J ends, which lost 3 bases and 5 bases, there was a span of 14 bases. The CDR3 is 15 amino acids. Germline V gives CDR1 MNHEY, CDR2 SMNVEV (reference sequence). The CDR3: CASSLGVGQNNEQFF. In nucleotides, the CDR3 is TGTGCCAGCAGTTTGGGGGTTGGGCAGAACAATGAGCAGTTCTTC.

The chain recombines TRBV6-5 with TRBJ2-1; perhaps D is TRBD1 or TRBD2 (5 bases each). The CDR3 has 13 residues. V dropped 10 bases and J dropped 6 bases, with 16 bases sitting between them. Germline assignment: CDR1 MNHEY and CDR2 SVGAGI. The CDR3 bases are TGTGCCACTACGGGACCAGCGGTCAATGAGCAGTTCTTC. Its translation is CATTGPAVNEQFF.

The chain joins TRBV21-1 to TRBJ2-3. TRBV21-1 is annotated as a pseudogene. This CDR3 spans 18 amino acids. The CDR3 nucleotides are TGTGCCAGCAGCCCGCCCGGGGGCGTGAAAAGGAGCACAGATACGCAGTATTTT. Its protein is CASSPPGGVKRSTDTQYF.

V usage is TRBV6-4 and J usage is TRBJ2-1; 9 bases map to TRBD2. The CDR3 contains 24 residues. V shed 2 bases and J 0 bases; nucleotides not matched to a gene: 26. Germline CDR1 is MRHNA and CDR2 is SNTAGT. CDR3 sequence: CASSDGGSGPLGWTSESSYNEQFF. The CDR3 DNA reads as TGTGCCAGCAGTGACGGGGGATCGGGGCCGTTGGGGTGGACTAGCGAGAGCTCCTACAATGAGCAGTTCTTC.

This clone was seen a handful of times. V is TRBV7-9 and J is TRBJ1-5; D call uncertain. CDR1 SEHNR and CDR2 FQNEAQ come from the germline V gene (reference sequence). V lost 1 base, J lost 4 bases, and 8 bases lay in between. This CDR3 has 14 residues. CDR3 nucleotides: TGTGCCAGCAGCTTAGGGATGAATAATCAGCCCCAGCATTTT. Translated, it gives CASSLGMNNQPQHF.

The chain has TRBV6-5 and TRBJ2-7, with unresolved D. Germline V gives CDR1 MNHEY, CDR2 SVGAGI. Trimming pared 2 bases from V and 2 bases from J, leaving 10 bases between. The CDR3 is 14 residues long. CDR3 sequence: CASSYAGKTYEQYF. The DNA of the CDR3 is TGTGCCAGCAGTTACGCAGGAAAAACCTACGAGCAGTACTTC.

The chain has TRBV7-9 and TRBJ1-5, with 8 nucleotides matching TRBD1. The CDR3 totals 16 residues. In germline, CDR1 is SEHNR, CDR2 FQNEAQ (reference sequence). V lost 4 bases and J lost 7; bases outside the gene matches: 12. The CDR3 DNA follows: TGTGCCAGCAGCTCCGGACAGGGAGAATCCCTACAGCCCCAGCATTTT. It encodes CASSSGQGESLQPQHF.

A note on this clone: Within the sample, other DNA sequences also encode this same CDR3. The chain is built from TRBV20-1 and TRBJ2-1, with no clear D. V was cut by 2 bases and J by 5 bases, with 4 bases left in between. Germline CDR1 DFQATT, CDR2 SNEGSKA (reference sequence). The CDR3 runs to 11 residues. The CDR3 DNA sequence: TGCAGTGCTAGACGAGACAATGAGCAGTTCTTC. It yields the protein CSARRDNEQFF.

The rearrangement joins TRBV19 to TRBJ1-1; D unresolved. This CDR3 is 14 amino acids long. Germline V lookup: CDR1 LNHDA, CDR2 SQIVND (reference sequence). V lost 6 bases, J lost 0 bases, and 11 bases lay in between. In nucleotides, the CDR3 is TGTGCCAGTAGACGCAGAGATATGAACACTGAAGCTTTCTTT. Its translation is CASRRRDMNTEAFF. Filled out from reference TRBV19 and TRBJ1-1, the complete variable domain reads DGGITQSPKYLFRKEGQNVTLSCEQNLNHDAMYWYRQDPGQGLRLIYYSQIVNDFQKGDIAEGYSVSREKKESFPLTVTSAQKNPTAFYLCASRRRDMNTEAFFGQGTRLTVV.

The chain carries TRBV29-1 and TRBJ1-2; 9 bases line up with TRBD1. The CDR3 has 19 residues. CDR1 is SQVTM, CDR2 ANQGSEA, per germline. The V gene end was trimmed by 1 base and the J gene end by 8 bases; junction bases not matched to a gene: 23. As DNA, the CDR3 is TGCAGCGTTGAAGCCGGCCTGGACAGGGGCCTCAGGTTTGCTTGGGGCTACACCTTC. This sequence encodes CSVEAGLDRGLRFAWGYTF. The whole variable domain, remainder taken from reference TRBV29-1 and TRBJ1-2, is SAVISQKPSRDICQRGTSLTIQCQVDSQVTMMFWYRQQPGQSLTLIATANQGSEATYESGFVIDKFPISRPNLTFSTLTVSNMSPEDSSIYLCSVEAGLDRGLRFAWGYTFGSGTRLTVV.

The genes are TRBV4-2 and TRBJ2-1; D perhaps matches TRBD1 (6 bases). CDR1 and CDR2 (germline): LGHNA, YNFKEQ. Deletions cut 11 bases from V and 0 bases from J, with 20 bases between. The CDR3 runs to 16 residues. The chain's CDR3 is CASRQGSTSSYNEQFF. DNA for the CDR3: TGTGCCTCAAGGCAGGGGTCCACCAGCTCCTACAATGAGCAGTTCTTC.

The rearrangement joins TRBV28 to TRBJ2-3; perhaps TRBD1 as D (5 bases). The length of the CDR3 is 13 residues. V was shortened by 5 bases and J by 8 bases, with 14 bases between the two germline ends. Germline loops: CDR1 MDHEN, CDR2 SYDVKM. The CDR3 sequence: CASSVDWGGTQYF. The CDR3 DNA reads as TGTGCCAGCAGTGTCGACTGGGGCGGTACGCAGTATTTT. Complete variable domain (other parts from reference TRBV28 and TRBJ2-3): DVKVTQSSRYLVKRTGEKVFLECVQDMDHENMFWYRQDPGLGLRLIYFSYDVKMKEKGDIPEGYSVSREKKERFSLILESASTNQTSMYLCASSVDWGGTQYFGPGTRLTVL.

This chain links TRBV7-9 with TRBJ2-4; TRBD1 is a possible D gene (6 bases). The V and J ends lost 1 base and 2 bases respectively, with 9 bases between them. The CDR3 is 15 amino acids. The V gene's germline CDR1 is SEHNR and CDR2 FQNEAQ (reference sequence). CDR3 nucleotide sequence: TGTGCCAGCAGCTTAGAGGGGGTTCCCAAAAACATTCAGTACTTC. Its protein is CASSLEGVPKNIQYF. The full variable domain, in which reference TRBV7-9 and TRBJ2-4 provide the parts outside the CDR3, is DTGVSQNPRHKITKRGQNVTFRCDPISEHNRLYWYRQTLGQGPEFLTYFQNEAQLEKSRLLSDRFSAERPKGSFSTLEIQRTEQGDSAMYLCASSLEGVPKNIQYFGAGTRLSVL.

The sample holds one count of this clone. The chain links TRBV27 to TRBJ1-4; D unclear. Trimming pared 8 bases from V and 7 bases from J, leaving 8 bases between. The germline V gene encodes CDR1 MNHEY and CDR2 SMNVEV (reference sequence). CDR3 length equals 11 residues. Here the CDR3 reads CASGEGEKLFF. The CDR3 DNA reads as TGTGCCAGCGGGGAGGGTGAAAAACTGTTTTTT.

This clone has only one observation. This sequence joins TRBV6-5 and TRBJ2-2; possible D gene TRBD2, 6 bases. Germline V gives CDR1 MNHEY, CDR2 SVGAGI. This CDR3 is built from 13 residues. Trimming removed 4 bases from V and 6 bases from J, with 9 bases in between. This CDR3 is CASSSIAAGELFF. The CDR3 DNA sequence: TGTGCCAGCAGTTCGATAGCGGCCGGGGAGCTGTTTTTT.